These 16 T cell receptor beta chains came from one sample sequenced in a study of cytomegalovirus exposure and HLA in healthy donors (TCRdb year 2017). The method behind the library was the immunoSEQ multiplex PCR assay. The multiplex PCR relied on a mix of 60 forward primers for TCR Vbeta segments and 13 reverse primers for TCR Jbeta segments. TCRdb carries this immuneACCESS record with in-frame sequences only. Its versions omit some clonotypes, under half of them owing to an unresolved V gene in the studies checked, with the rest unexplained. The sample table records fewer than 150,000 clones; 76% of these occur just once. Of the sample, under 4.5% falls within the top ten clones. Sequenced material: PBMCs. The receptors stem from a young man in good health and CMV-seronegative.

The V call is TRBV7-9, the J call TRBJ2-5, with TRBD2 as a possible D gene (5 bases). The germline CDR1 and CDR2 sequences are SEHNR and FQNEAQ (reference sequence). The V gene lost 2 bases and the J gene lost 1 base, with 8 bases spanning the gap. This CDR3 region has 14 residues. The CDR3 here is CASSLLAPQETQYF. CDR3 bases: TGTGCCAGCAGCTTACTAGCTCCCCAAGAGACCCAGTACTTC.

The chain has TRBV2 and TRBJ2-2; the match to TRBD1 covers 12 bases. The germline gives CDR1 SNHLY, CDR2 FYNNEI. With V trimmed by 8 bases and J by 5 bases, 6 bases remained unmatched. CDR3 length: 15 residues. CDR3 nucleotides: TGTGCCAGCGGGACAGGGGGCCGAGCGACCGGGGAGCTGTTTTTT. Residues: CASGTGGRATGELFF. Full variable domain (missing parts from reference TRBV2 and TRBJ2-2): EPEVTQTPSHQVTQMGQEVILRCVPISNHLYFYWYRQILGQKVEFLVSFYNNEISEKSEIFDDQFSVERPDGSNFTLKIRSTKLEDSAMYFCASGTGGRATGELFFGEGSRLTVL.

The chain uses TRBV6-1 and TRBJ2-1; 14 bases match TRBD2. V was clipped by 4 bases and J by 9 bases; unmatched bases: 8. The CDR3 has 16 residues. CDR1 and CDR2 from the germline V gene are MNHNS and SASEGT. The DNA for the CDR3 is TGTGCCAGCAGTGGACTAGCGGGAGGGCCCTCGGGTGAGCAGTTCTTC. Its protein product is CASSGLAGGPSGEQFF.

The chain has TRBV2 and TRBJ2-6; D gene uncertain. V was pared by 3 bases and J by 0 bases, with 9 bases between. This CDR3 is built from 16 residues. The V gene's germline CDR1 is SNHLY and CDR2 FYNNEI. The CDR3, as DNA: TGTGCCAGCAGTGAGGCCAGAACCTCTGGGGCCAACGTCCTGACTTTC. Encoded protein: CASSEARTSGANVLTF.

This chain joins TRBV25-1 and TRBJ1-2; TRBD1 is a possible D gene (5 bases). This CDR3 is 18 amino acids long. Germline V gene lookup returns CDR1 MGHDK and CDR2 SYGVNS. Deletions cut 0 bases from V and 7 bases from J, with 24 bases between. The CDR3, as DNA: TGTGCCAGCAGTGAATATTACCTCCTCCCCGGGAGGAGGGGTGGCTACACCTTC. Its translation is CASSEYYLLPGRRGGYTF.

This clone was picked up one time. The chain is built from TRBV29-1 and TRBJ2-2; 10 bases fit TRBD1. This CDR3 contains 14 residues. The ends lost 4 bases at V and 5 bases at J; junction bases unmatched: 4. Germline CDR1 and CDR2: SQVTM and ANQGSEA. CDR3 sequence: CSVVPDRGTGELFF. The CDR3 nucleotides are TGCAGCGTTGTTCCGGACAGGGGGACCGGGGAGCTGTTTTTT.

In this sample, this clone turned up once. The chain joins TRBV9 to TRBJ1-3; D is perhaps TRBD1 (6 bases). In germline, CDR1 is SGDLS, CDR2 YYNGEE. The CDR3 covers 14 residues. Trimming removed 1 base at V and 1 base at J, with 6 bases between. The CDR3 sequence: CASSVRGSGNTIYF. CDR3 sequence (DNA): TGTGCCAGCAGCGTAAGGGGGTCTGGAAACACCATATATTTT.

The rearrangement uses TRBV2 and TRBJ2-7; 11 nucleotides line up with TRBD1. Germline V gives CDR1 SNHLY, CDR2 FYNNEI. The CDR3 covers 15 residues. V shed 5 bases and J 0 bases; nucleotides not matched to a gene: 3. Here the CDR3 reads CASSYGQGASYEQYF. The CDR3 DNA reads as TGTGCCAGCAGTTACGGACAGGGGGCCTCCTACGAGCAGTACTTC.

This clone was counted only a few times. The rearrangement joins TRBV5-1 to TRBJ1-3; the D is unclear. V lost 6 bases and J lost 4, with 5 bases in between. CDR3 length: 11 residues. The germline V gene encodes CDR1 SGHRS and CDR2 YFSETQ. The CDR3 coding sequence is TGCGCCAGCACGGGAGGAAACACCATATATTTT. Amino acids: CASTGGNTIYF.

The CDR3 region is CATRGAGTASTDTQYF. Written as DNA, the CDR3 is TGTGCCACCCGAGGGGCCGGGACAGCAAGCACAGATACGCAGTATTTT. The chain has TRBV28 and TRBJ2-3; 7 nucleotides line up with TRBD1. Germline CDR1 MDHEN, CDR2 SYDVKM. There are 16 residues in the CDR3. V lost 10 bases to trimming and J lost 0 bases; unmatched junction nucleotides: 13.

This clone was counted between two and nine times. The rearrangement links TRBV19 to TRBJ1-1; TRBD1 matches at 12 bases. The J segment lost 1 base and the V segment lost 7 bases, leaving 10 bases of the junction unmatched. The CDR3 contains 17 residues. Germline-derived CDR1 and CDR2 are LNHDA and SQIVND (reference sequence). The CDR3 loop is CASTVRDRGRSNTEAFF. CDR3 DNA: TGTGCCAGTACTGTACGGGACAGGGGGCGTTCGAACACTGAAGCTTTCTTT.

This clone was detected once. This chain connects TRBV10-1 to TRBJ2-2; 8 bases fit TRBD1. This CDR3 region has 15 residues. The V and J ends lost 2 bases and 4 bases, in that order; junction bases with no gene match: 3. The germline V gene encodes CDR1 WNHNN and CDR2 SYGVQD (reference sequence). The CDR3 protein is CASSEDRGGTGELFF. The CDR3 DNA is TGCGCCAGCAGTGAGGACAGGGGAGGCACCGGGGAGCTGTTTTTT.

This chain uses TRBV7-8 with TRBJ1-2, with unresolved D. Trimming took 1 base from V and 1 from J, leaving 13 bases between them. Germline loops: CDR1 SGHVS, CDR2 FQNEAQ. The length of the CDR3 is 16 residues. This CDR3 reads CASSLVHLARNYGYTF. In nucleotides, the CDR3 is TGTGCCAGCAGCTTAGTACATCTGGCACGTAACTATGGCTACACCTTC.

This clone was seen once. V gene TRBV5-1 combines with J gene TRBJ1-2; the match to TRBD1 covers 9 bases. This CDR3 has 15 residues. The V segment lost 0 bases and the J segment 6 bases; nucleotides outside the gene matches: 6. Looked up from germline, CDR1 is SGHRS and CDR2 is YFSETQ. The CDR3 DNA reads as TGCGCCAGCAGCTTGGAGGGACAGGGAACCCATGGCTACACCTTC. This gives the protein CASSLEGQGTHGYTF.

In its sample, this clone was seen a few times. V is TRBV6-6 and J is TRBJ1-1; D remains unclear. CDR1 and CDR2 (germline): MNHNY, SVGAGI (reference sequence). Trimming removed 0 bases at V and 1 base at J, with 12 bases between. This CDR3 has 16 amino acids. CDR3 sequence reads: CASSYSIAGRNTEAFF. For the CDR3, the DNA is TGTGCCAGCAGTTACTCGATCGCGGGAAGGAACACTGAAGCTTTCTTT.

V is TRBV19 and J is TRBJ1-1, with a possible D match to TRBD1 (5 bases). This CDR3 region has 17 residues. The germline V gene encodes CDR1 LNHDA and CDR2 SQIVND (reference sequence). V dropped 5 bases and J dropped 3 bases, with 22 bases sitting between them. The CDR3 DNA reads TGTGCCAGTAGTCCCCGAGTTTTAGGGCAGGGCCACACTGAAGCTTTCTTT. Its translation is CASSPRVLGQGHTEAFF.